This T cell receptor beta chain was observed in a study of blood T cell repertoires in COVID-19. V lost 3 bases and J 8 bases, leaving 14 bases between the germline ends. Per germline, CDR1 LNHDA and CDR2 SQIVND (reference sequence). The CDR3 totals 15 residues. Profiled with immunoSEQ multiplex PCR; TCRdb holds only in-frame clones, not every one. The sample carries 250,000 or so clones, about 87% recorded once. Source material: PBMCs or T cells enriched from blood (not recorded which). The receptor was isolated from a woman between 25 and 40 years old with acute COVID-19. The genes are TRBV19 and TRBJ1-6; D is unclear. In DNA, the CDR3 is TGTGCCAGTAGTATTCAGGACGGCGGGTATTCACCCCTCCACTTT. Amino acid sequence: CASSIQDGGYSPLHF. The full variable domain, completed using reference TRBV19 and TRBJ1-6, is DGGITQSPKYLFRKEGQNVTLSCEQNLNHDAMYWYRQDPGQGLRLIYYSQIVNDFQKGDIAEGYSVSREKKESFPLTVTSAQKNPTAFYLCASSIQDGGYSPLHFGNGTRLTVT.